Described below is a single T cell receptor (beta chain) sequence and its context. The sample is drawn from a study of shared clonotypes between healthy human individuals. Study summary: The cohort had two women and a few men, ages 18 to 49. Three plates each covered CD4 naive and memory; CD8 naive two, CD8 memory one.

For each subset, genomic DNA was distributed in equal portions over several immunoSEQ plates. Authors' data handling: From ImmunoSEQ came sequences covering only the junction and carrying no quality scores, so filtering differed. Repertoires were generated with immunoSEQ multiplex PCR, while TCRdb's copy carries only in-frame clones and drops some. The V and J calls and clone size are taken from that table; D and trimming were inferred from the DNA. The sample holds roughly 2.5 million clones; approximately 92% are singletons and the top ten take over 0.12%. Trimming took off 2 bases at V and 1 base at J, with 12 bases between the two ends. The CDR3 is 16 residues long. Germline V CDR1 and CDR2: SEHNR, FQNEAQ (reference sequence).

Sequencing input: naive CD4+ T cells sorted from blood. Subset described: CD45RA+ positively selected. The source of this sequence is a man between 18 and 35 years old in good health. This sequence joins TRBV7-9 and TRBJ1-3; D ambiguous. The chain's CDR3 is CASSLLAGLSGNTIYF. The DNA of the CDR3 is TGTGCCAGCAGCTTACTCGCAGGCCTTTCTGGAAACACCATATATTTT. The full variable domain, rest sourced from reference TRBV7-9 and TRBJ1-3, is DTGVSQNPRHKITKRGQNVTFRCDPISEHNRLYWYRQTLGQGPEFLTYFQNEAQLEKSRLLSDRFSAERPKGSFSTLEIQRTEQGDSAMYLCASSLLAGLSGNTIYFGEGSWLTVV.